Here is one T cell receptor beta chain with its context. Data came from immunoSEQ multiplex PCR; TCRdb stores just in-frame clones and leaves some out. The repertoire holds roughly 130,000 clones, with about 92% as singletons. This CDR3 spans 16 amino acids. V gave up 3 bases and J gave up 2 bases; unmatched junction bases: 5. Germline V lookup: CDR1 SGDLS, CDR2 YYNGEE. This sample is drawn from a study of blood T cell repertoires in COVID-19. This clonotype was obtained from a man aged 50 to 59 with active COVID-19. This rearrangement joins TRBV9 to TRBJ2-1; 10 bases agree with TRBD2. The source material was peripheral blood. The CDR3, as DNA: TGTGCCAGCAGCGAGGGGGGGACTAGCGCCTACAATGAGCAGTTCTTC. Its translation is CASSEGGTSAYNEQFF.